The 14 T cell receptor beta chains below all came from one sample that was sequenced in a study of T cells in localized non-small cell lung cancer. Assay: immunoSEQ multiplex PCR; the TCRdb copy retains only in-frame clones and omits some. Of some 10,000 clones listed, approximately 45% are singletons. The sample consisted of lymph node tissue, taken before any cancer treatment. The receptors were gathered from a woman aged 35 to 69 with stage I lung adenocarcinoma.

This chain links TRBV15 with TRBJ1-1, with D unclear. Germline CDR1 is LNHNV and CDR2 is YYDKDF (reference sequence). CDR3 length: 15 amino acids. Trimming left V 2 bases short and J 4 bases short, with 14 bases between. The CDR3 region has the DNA TGTGCCACCAGCAGAACGGGCCTCAAAGTCACTGAAGCTTTCTTT. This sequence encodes CATSRTGLKVTEAFF.

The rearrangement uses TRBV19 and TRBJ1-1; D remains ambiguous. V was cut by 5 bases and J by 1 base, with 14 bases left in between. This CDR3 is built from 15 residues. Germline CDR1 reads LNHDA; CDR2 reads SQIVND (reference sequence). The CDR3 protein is CASSFLLGGNTEAFF. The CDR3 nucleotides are TGTGCCAGTAGTTTTTTGCTCGGCGGGAACACTGAAGCTTTCTTT. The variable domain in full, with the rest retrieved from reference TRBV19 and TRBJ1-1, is DGGITQSPKYLFRKEGQNVTLSCEQNLNHDAMYWYRQDPGQGLRLIYYSQIVNDFQKGDIAEGYSVSREKKESFPLTVTSAQKNPTAFYLCASSFLLGGNTEAFFGQGTRLTVV.

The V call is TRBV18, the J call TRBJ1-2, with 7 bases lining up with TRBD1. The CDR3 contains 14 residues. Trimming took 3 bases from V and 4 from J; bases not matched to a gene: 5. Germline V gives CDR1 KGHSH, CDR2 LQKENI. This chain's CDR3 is CASSPSDRAYGYTF. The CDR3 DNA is TGTGCCAGCTCACCCTCAGACAGGGCCTATGGCTACACCTTC.

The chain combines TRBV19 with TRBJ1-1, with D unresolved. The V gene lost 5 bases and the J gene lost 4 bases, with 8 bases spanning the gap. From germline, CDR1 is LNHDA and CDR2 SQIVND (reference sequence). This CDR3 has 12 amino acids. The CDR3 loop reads CASSPPSTEAFF. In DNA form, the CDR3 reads TGTGCCAGTAGTCCACCGAGCACTGAAGCTTTCTTT.

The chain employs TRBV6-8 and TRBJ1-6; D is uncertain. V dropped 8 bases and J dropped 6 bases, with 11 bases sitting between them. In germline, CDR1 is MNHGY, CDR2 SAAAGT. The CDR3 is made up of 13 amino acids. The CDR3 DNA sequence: TGTGCCAGCTCTAAGGGTTTTAATTCACCCCTCCACTTT. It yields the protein CASSKGFNSPLHF.

The CDR3 here is CASSDPGTPEYGYTF. In DNA, the CDR3 is TGTGCCAGCAGTGACCCCGGGACCCCCGAGTACGGCTACACCTTC. The V gene is TRBV6-7, the J gene TRBJ1-2, with D tentatively TRBD1 (5 bases). TRBV6-7 is recorded as an ORF, its role being uncertain. The germline V and J ends were trimmed by 5 bases and 8 bases, with 21 bases remaining between them. The CDR3 has 15 residues.

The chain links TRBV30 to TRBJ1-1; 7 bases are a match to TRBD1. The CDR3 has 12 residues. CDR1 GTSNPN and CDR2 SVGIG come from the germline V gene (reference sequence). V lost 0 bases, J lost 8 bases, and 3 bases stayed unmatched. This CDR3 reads CAWSVLGQEAFF. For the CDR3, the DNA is TGTGCCTGGAGTGTACTGGGACAGGAAGCTTTCTTT. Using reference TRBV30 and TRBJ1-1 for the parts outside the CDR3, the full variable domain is SQTIHQWPATLVQPVGSPLSLECTVEGTSNPNLYWYRQAAGRGLQLLFYSVGIGQISSEVPQNLSASRPQDRQFILSSKKLLLSDSGFYLCAWSVLGQEAFFGQGTRLTVV.

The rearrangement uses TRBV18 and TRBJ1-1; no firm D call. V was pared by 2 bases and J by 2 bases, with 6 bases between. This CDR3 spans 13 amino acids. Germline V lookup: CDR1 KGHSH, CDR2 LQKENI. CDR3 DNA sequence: TGTGCCAGCTCACCAGGGTCTAACACTGAAGCTTTCTTT. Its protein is CASSPGSNTEAFF. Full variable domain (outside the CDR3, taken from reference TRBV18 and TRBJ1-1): NAGVMQNPRHLVRRRGQEARLRCSPMKGHSHVYWYRQLPEEGLKFMVYLQKENIIDESGMPKERFSAEFPKEGPSILRIQQVVRGDSAAYFCASSPGSNTEAFFGQGTRLTVV.

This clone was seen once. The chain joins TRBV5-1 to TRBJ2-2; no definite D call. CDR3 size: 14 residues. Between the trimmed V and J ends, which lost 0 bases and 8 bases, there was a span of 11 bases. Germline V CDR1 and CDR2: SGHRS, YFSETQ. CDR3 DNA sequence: TGCGCCAGCAGCTTGGACAGTTCGGCGGGGGAGCTGTTTTTT. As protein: CASSLDSSAGELFF.

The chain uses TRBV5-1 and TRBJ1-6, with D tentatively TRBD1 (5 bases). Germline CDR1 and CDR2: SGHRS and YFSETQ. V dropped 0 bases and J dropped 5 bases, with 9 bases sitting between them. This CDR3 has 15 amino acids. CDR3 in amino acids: CASSLVGGDNSPLHF. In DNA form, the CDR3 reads TGCGCCAGCAGCTTGGTTGGAGGGGATAATTCACCCCTCCACTTT. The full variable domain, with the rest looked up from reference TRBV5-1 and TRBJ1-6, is KAGVTQTPRYLIKTRGQQVTLSCSPISGHRSVSWYQQTPGQGLQFLFEYFSETQRNKGNFPGRFSGRQFSNSRSEMNVSTLELGDSALYLCASSLVGGDNSPLHFGNGTRLTVT.

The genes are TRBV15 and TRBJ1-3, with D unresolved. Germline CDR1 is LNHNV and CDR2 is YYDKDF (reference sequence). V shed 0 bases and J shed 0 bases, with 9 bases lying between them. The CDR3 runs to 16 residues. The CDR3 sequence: CATSRDRESSGNTIYF. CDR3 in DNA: TGTGCCACCAGCAGAGATCGGGAGAGCTCTGGAAACACCATATATTTT.

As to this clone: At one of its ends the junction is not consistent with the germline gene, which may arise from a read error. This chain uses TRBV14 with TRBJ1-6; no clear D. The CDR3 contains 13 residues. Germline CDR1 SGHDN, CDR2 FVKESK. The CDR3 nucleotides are TGTGCCAGCAGCCTCTTTGCAAATTCACCCCTTCACTTT. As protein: CASSLFANSPLHF.

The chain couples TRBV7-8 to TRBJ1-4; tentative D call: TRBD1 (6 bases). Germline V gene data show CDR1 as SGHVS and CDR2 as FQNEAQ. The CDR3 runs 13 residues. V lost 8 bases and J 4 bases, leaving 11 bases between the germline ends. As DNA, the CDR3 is TGTGCCAGCCAAACAGGGCTTAATGAAAAACTGTTTTTT. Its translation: CASQTGLNEKLFF.

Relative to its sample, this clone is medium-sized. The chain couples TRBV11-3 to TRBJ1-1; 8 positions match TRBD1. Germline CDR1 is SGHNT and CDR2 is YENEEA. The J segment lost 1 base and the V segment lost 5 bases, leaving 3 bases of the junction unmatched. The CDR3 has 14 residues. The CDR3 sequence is CASSPGQGNTEAFF. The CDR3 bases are TGTGCCAGCAGCCCCGGACAGGGGAACACTGAAGCTTTCTTT.